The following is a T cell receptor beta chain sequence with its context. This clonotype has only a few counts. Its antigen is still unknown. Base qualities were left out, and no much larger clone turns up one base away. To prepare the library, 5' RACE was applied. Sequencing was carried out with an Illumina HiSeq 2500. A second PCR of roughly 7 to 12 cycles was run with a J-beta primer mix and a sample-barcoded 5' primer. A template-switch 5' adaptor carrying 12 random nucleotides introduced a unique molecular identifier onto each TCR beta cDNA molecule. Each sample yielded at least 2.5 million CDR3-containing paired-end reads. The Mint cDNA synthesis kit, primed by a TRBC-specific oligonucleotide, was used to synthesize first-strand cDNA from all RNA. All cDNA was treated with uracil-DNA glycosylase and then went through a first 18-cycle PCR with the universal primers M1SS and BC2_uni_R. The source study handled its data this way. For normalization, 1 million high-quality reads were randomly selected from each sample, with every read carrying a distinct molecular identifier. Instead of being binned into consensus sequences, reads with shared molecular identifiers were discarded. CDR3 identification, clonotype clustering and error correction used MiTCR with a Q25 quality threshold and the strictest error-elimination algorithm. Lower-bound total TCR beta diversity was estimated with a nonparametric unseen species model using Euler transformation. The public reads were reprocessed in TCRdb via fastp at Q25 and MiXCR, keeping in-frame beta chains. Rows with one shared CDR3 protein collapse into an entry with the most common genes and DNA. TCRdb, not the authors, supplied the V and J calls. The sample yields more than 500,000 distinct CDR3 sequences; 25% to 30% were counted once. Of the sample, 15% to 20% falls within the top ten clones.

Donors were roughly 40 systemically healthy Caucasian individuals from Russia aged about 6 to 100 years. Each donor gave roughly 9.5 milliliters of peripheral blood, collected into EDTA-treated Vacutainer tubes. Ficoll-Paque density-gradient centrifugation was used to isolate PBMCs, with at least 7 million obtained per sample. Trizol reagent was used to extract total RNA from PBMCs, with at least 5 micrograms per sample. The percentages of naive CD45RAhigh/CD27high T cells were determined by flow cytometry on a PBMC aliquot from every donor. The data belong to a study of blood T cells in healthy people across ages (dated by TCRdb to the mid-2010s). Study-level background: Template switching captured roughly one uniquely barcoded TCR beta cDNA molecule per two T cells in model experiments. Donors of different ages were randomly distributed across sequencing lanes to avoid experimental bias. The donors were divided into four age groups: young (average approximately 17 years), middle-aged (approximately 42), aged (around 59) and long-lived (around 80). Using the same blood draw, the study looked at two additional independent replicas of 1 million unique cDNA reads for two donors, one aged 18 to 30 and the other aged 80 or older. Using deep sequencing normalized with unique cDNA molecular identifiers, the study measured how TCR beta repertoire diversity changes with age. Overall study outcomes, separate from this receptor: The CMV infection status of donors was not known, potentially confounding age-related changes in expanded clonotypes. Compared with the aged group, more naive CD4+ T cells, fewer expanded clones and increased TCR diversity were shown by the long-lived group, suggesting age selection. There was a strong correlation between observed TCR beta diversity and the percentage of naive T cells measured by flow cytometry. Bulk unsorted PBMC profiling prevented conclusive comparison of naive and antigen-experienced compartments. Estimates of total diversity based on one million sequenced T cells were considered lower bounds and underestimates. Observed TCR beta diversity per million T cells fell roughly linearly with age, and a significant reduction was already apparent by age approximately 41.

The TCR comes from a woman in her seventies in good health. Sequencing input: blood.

The CDR3 is CSARLHSGGAGDTQYF. The DNA is TGCAGTGCTAGACTCCATAGCGGGGGGGCAGGGGATACGCAGTATTTT. The rearranged chain carries TRBV20-1 and TRBJ2-3, with 11 middle bases fitting TRBD2. The CDR3, cysteine through phenylalanine, is 16 amino acids long. Only the CDR3 DNA stays, 48 bases, in frame from base 1. Reading the germline V gene (reference sequence) gives CDR1 DFQATT and CDR2 SNEGSKA. After removal of 2 bases from V and 6 bases from J, the junction retains 10 bases not matched to a gene.